Listed below are T cell receptor beta chains from one sample, sequenced in a study of identical twins. Via MiXCR, TCRdb re-called the 5' RACE reads, giving one row per CDR3 protein. The sample yields nearly 900,000 distinct CDR3 sequences, about 12% seen once. These records were also assigned to another study, of yellow fever vaccine responses in identical twins.

The sequenced sample consisted of PBMCs. The receptors stem from a woman younger than 35 in good health. CDR3s include the opening cysteine and the closing phenylalanine or tryptophan. The D gene is left open where the match is weak. Rows give clone size only sometimes, using once, few, many, or a class for an expanded clone.

abundance: -; v_gene: TRBV7-2; j_gene: TRBJ2-1; d_gene: TRBD2; CDR3nt: TGTGCCAGCAGCCGAGGGGGTAGCGGGGTTGAGCAGTTCTTC; CDR3aa: CASSRGGSGVEQFF
abundance: -; v_gene: TRBV20-1; j_gene: TRBJ1-6; d_gene: TRBD1; CDR3nt: TGCAGTGCCGGGGCGACAGGGGATTCACCCCTCCACTTT; CDR3aa: CSAGATGDSPLHF
abundance: few; v_gene: TRBV7-9; j_gene: TRBJ2-3; d_gene: -; CDR3nt: TGTGCCAGCAGCTTAGCGGTGGGGACTACGCAGTATTTT; CDR3aa: CASSLAVGTTQYF
abundance: -; v_gene: TRBV14; j_gene: TRBJ2-5; d_gene: -; CDR3nt: TGTGCCAGCGCGGGAAACGCCGGAGAGACCCAGTACTTC; CDR3aa: CASAGNAGETQYF
abundance: -; v_gene: TRBV3-1; j_gene: TRBJ1-1; d_gene: -; CDR3nt: TGTGCCAGCAGCCCCCGGGGGAAACGAGTTAACACTGAAGCTTTCTTT; CDR3aa: CASSPRGKRVNTEAFF
abundance: many; v_gene: TRBV15; j_gene: TRBJ2-1; d_gene: -; CDR3nt: TGTGCCACCTTAGAAGATCCTTTTGCCTACAATGAGCAGTTCTTC; CDR3aa: CATLEDPFAYNEQFF
abundance: -; v_gene: TRBV5-5; j_gene: TRBJ1-6; d_gene: -; CDR3nt: TGTGCCAGCAGCATATCCCAGGGACCCCCCGCTTCACCCCTCCACTTT; CDR3aa: CASSISQGPPASPLHF
abundance: -; v_gene: TRBV5-1; j_gene: TRBJ2-2; d_gene: TRBD1; CDR3nt: TGCGCCAGCAGCCGGGACAGGGCGACGAACACCGGGGAGCTGTTTTTT; CDR3aa: CASSRDRATNTGELFF
abundance: -; v_gene: TRBV2; j_gene: TRBJ2-5; d_gene: -; CDR3nt: TGTGCCAGCAGTGTCAGGGCTATCCAAGAGACCCAGTACTTC; CDR3aa: CASSVRAIQETQYF
abundance: few; v_gene: TRBV20-1; j_gene: TRBJ1-1; d_gene: TRBD1; CDR3nt: TGCAGTGCTAGATCCGGGACAGGGAGGAGCACTGAAGCTTTCTTT; CDR3aa: CSARSGTGRSTEAFF
abundance: few; v_gene: TRBV27; j_gene: TRBJ2-1; d_gene: TRBD2; CDR3nt: TGTGCCAGCACCTCAGCGGGAGGGACGTACAATGAGCAGTTCTTC; CDR3aa: CASTSAGGTYNEQFF
abundance: -; v_gene: TRBV12-3/TRBV12-4; j_gene: TRBJ1-2; d_gene: -; CDR3nt: TGTGCCAGCAGTTTGGGGGTTGGCTATGGCTACACCTTC; CDR3aa: CASSLGVGYGYTF
abundance: few; v_gene: TRBV6-2/TRBV6-3; j_gene: TRBJ2-1; d_gene: -; CDR3nt: TGTGCCAGCAGTTACAAGGCTCCCGCCTACAATGAGCAGTTCTTC; CDR3aa: CASSYKAPAYNEQFF
abundance: few; v_gene: TRBV10-3; j_gene: TRBJ2-2; d_gene: -; CDR3nt: TGTGCCATCAGTGCATTCACCGGGGAGCTGTTTTTT; CDR3aa: CAISAFTGELFF
abundance: -; v_gene: TRBV12-3/TRBV12-4; j_gene: TRBJ2-6; d_gene: -; CDR3nt: TGTGCCAGCAGTTTCGAGAGCTCTGGGGCCAACGTCCTGACTTTC; CDR3aa: CASSFESSGANVLTF